This TCR beta chain was documented in a study of cytomegalovirus exposure and HLA in healthy donors. After removal of 5 bases from V and 2 bases from J, the junction contained 9 bases not matched to a gene. CDR1 and CDR2 (germline): SGHRS, YFSETQ. This CDR3 contains 15 residues. The PCR made use of 60 Vbeta and 13 Jbeta primers. The protocol was immunoSEQ multiplex PCR, while the TCRdb copy is restricted to in-frame clones and leaves out a portion. The sample holds around 86,000 clones; around 79% are singletons and the top ten take 4.5% to 7%. This clone has a single count. The chain combines TRBV5-1 with TRBJ1-2; 7 bases fit TRBD1. Sequencing input: PBMCs. The TCR sequence derives from a female donor in good health and CMV-seronegative. CDR3 nucleotide sequence: TGCGCCAGCAGGAACCCGGGACAGATGAACTATGGCTACACCTTC. Translating it yields CASRNPGQMNYGYTF.